This entry concerns a single TCR beta chain. What it binds is not known. J gave up 6 bases and V 1 base, and 9 bases lay outside the gene matches. The CDR3 runs 17 residues. CDR1 and CDR2 (germline): SGHDT, YYEEEE. All of the donors were Caucasians in good health. Template switching supplied a universal primer site; unique molecular identifiers were carried on the cDNA. MiXCR, applied by TCRdb to the 5' RACE reads, yields one record per CDR3 protein. The sample lists 1.5 million to 2 million distinct CDR3 sequences, about 31% occurring once. This entry is derived from a study of identical twins. Study-level points and caveats: The same donors were not followed; conclusions instead depended on cross-sectional statistical analysis. High-abundance cord blood beta clonotypes had fewer insertions; memory repertoires showed none.

The TCR sequence derives from a newborn girl in good health. The sample taken for sequencing was cord blood. This rearrangement joins TRBV5-6 to TRBJ2-4; 11 nucleotides agree with TRBD1. This CDR3 is CASSLRGQGVSRNIQYF. The CDR3 nucleotides are TGTGCCAGCAGCTTGAGGGGACAGGGGGTTTCAAGAAACATTCAGTACTTC.